A single sample is the source of the 7 T cell receptor beta chains below, sequenced in a study of cytomegalovirus exposure and HLA in healthy donors. A multiplex PCR was run with 60 Vbeta primers and 13 Jbeta primers. TCRdb keeps only in-frame clones here, not all; method: immunoSEQ multiplex PCR. The sample lists some 240,000 clones; approximately 82% were seen once. The sequenced material came from PBMCs. All receptors come from a male donor in good health and CMV-seronegative.

V is TRBV6-1 and J is TRBJ2-1, with 7 bases identical to TRBD1. Trimming removed 6 bases from V and 4 bases from J; junction bases left unmatched: 6. Germline V gene sequence: CDR1 MNHNS, CDR2 SASEGT. The CDR3 is made up of 14 amino acids. The CDR3 DNA reads TGTGCCAGCAGAGTGGGACAGAGTTACAATGAGCAGTTCTTC. This sequence encodes CASRVGQSYNEQFF.

The rearrangement uses TRBV5-6 and TRBJ1-1; 11 bases fit TRBD1. The CDR3 contains 15 residues. Losses at the gene ends were 3 bases for V and 6 bases for J; bases not matched to a gene: 7. Per germline, CDR1 SGHDT and CDR2 YYEEEE. The CDR3 here is CASSWGQGESAEAFF. In DNA form, the CDR3 reads TGTGCCAGCAGCTGGGGACAGGGGGAGTCTGCTGAAGCTTTCTTT.

This sequence joins TRBV29-1 and TRBJ2-2, with a tentative D call TRBD1 (7 bases). Trimming pared 7 bases from V and 6 bases from J, leaving 18 bases between. The length of the CDR3 is 14 residues. The germline V gene encodes CDR1 SQVTM and CDR2 ANQGSEA. CDR3 coding DNA: TGCAGCGCCTCGGACAGGAGGGGGCCCGGGGAGCTGTTTTTT. Translating it yields CSASDRRGPGELFF.

V gene TRBV27 combines with J gene TRBJ2-3; perhaps TRBD2 as D (6 bases). There are 15 residues in the CDR3. The germline V gene encodes CDR1 MNHEY and CDR2 SMNVEV (reference sequence). V lost 0 bases, J lost 5 bases, and 12 bases lay in between. The CDR3 here is CASSLSRLDRDTQYF. In nucleotides, the CDR3 is TGTGCCAGCAGTTTATCGAGACTAGATAGAGATACGCAGTATTTT.

V is TRBV7-9 and J is TRBJ1-2; D unclear. In germline, CDR1 is SEHNR, CDR2 FQNEAQ (reference sequence). The CDR3 loop spans 12 amino acids. The V end was cut by 5 bases, the J end by 4 bases, with 8 bases between. CDR3 region: CASSDPGYGYTF. CDR3 coding DNA: TGTGCCAGCAGCGATCCCGGCTATGGCTACACCTTC.

This sequence joins TRBV10-3 and TRBJ2-5; 14 nucleotides match TRBD2. Germline V gene lookup returns CDR1 ENHRY and CDR2 SYGVKD. Trimming took 11 bases from V and 2 from J; bases not matched to a gene: 16. The CDR3 loop spans 18 amino acids. Here the CDR3 DNA reads TGTGCCGCCTCGGACCGGACTAGCGGGAGGTCTCGTCAAGAGACCCAGTACTTC. The encoded protein is CAASDRTSGRSRQETQYF.

The V call is TRBV19, the J call TRBJ2-5; possible D gene TRBD2, 6 bases. V shed 2 bases and J shed 5 bases, with 6 bases lying between them. The CDR3 has 12 amino acids. Germline-derived CDR1 and CDR2 are LNHDA and SQIVND (reference sequence). CDR3 sequence (DNA): TGTGCCAGTAGTATAAGCGGGGAGACCCAGTACTTC. Amino acids: CASSISGETQYF.